Described below is a single T cell receptor beta chain sequence and its context. This sample is part of a study of blood T cell repertoires in COVID-19. Looking at the study overall: There were acute and convalescent COVID-19 samples, and they came from the United States, Italy and Spain.

Using immunoSEQ multiplex PCR, the repertoire was profiled, and TCRdb retains in-frame clones only, with some absent. The sample holds tens of thousands of clones; roughly two thirds are singletons and the top ten take 4% to 5%. V lost 2 bases to trimming and J lost 0 bases, with 8 bases between them. The germline V gene has CDR1 LNHDA and CDR2 SQIVND (reference sequence). The CDR3 runs 15 residues. The sequence was obtained from a woman between 70 and 85 years old with COVID-19, enrolled during active disease. The sample consisted of peripheral blood. J is TRBJ1-5 and V is TRBV19; D gene uncertain. For the CDR3, the DNA is TGTGCCAGTAGTATACGGGAGTATAGCAATCAGCCCCAGCATTTT. Translating it yields CASSIREYSNQPQHF.